The present T cell receptor beta chain was sequenced within a study of blood T cell repertoires in COVID-19. Study-wide context: Some COVID-19 samples were acute and others convalescent; all came from the United States, Italy and Spain. From T cells, B-cell-depleted T cells, or PBMCs came the material, which was cDNA or gDNA.

CDR1 and CDR2 (germline): KGHSH, LQKENI. V dropped 3 bases and J dropped 0 bases, with 12 bases sitting between them. The CDR3 runs 15 residues. This clone occurred a few times. Libraries were prepared by immunoSEQ multiplex PCR; TCRdb keeps only in-frame clonotypes and omits some of them. The sample records 90,000 to 110,000 clones, over 65% being singletons. The TCR was taken from an older woman with acute or convalescent COVID-19. Input material: peripheral blood. This chain uses TRBV18 with TRBJ2-7, with a possible D match to TRBD1 (6 bases). Here the CDR3 DNA reads TGTGCCAGCTCACCGCACCGGGACACCTCCTACGAGCAGTACTTC. This translates into CASSPHRDTSYEQYF.